The 3 T cell receptor beta chains reported below all come from one sample, sequenced in a study of cytomegalovirus exposure and HLA in healthy donors. Use of 60 Vbeta and 13 Jbeta primers characterized the PCR. Produced via immunoSEQ multiplex PCR; TCRdb's table is partial and in-frame only. The sample has 150,000 to 190,000 clones, around 75% seen once. The specimen was PBMCs. The receptor source for this set is a man aged 18 to 30 in good health and CMV-seronegative.

This clone was detected a few times. The chain is built from TRBV27 and TRBJ1-2; perhaps TRBD1 as D (6 bases). The CDR3 spans 13 residues. V lost 4 bases to trimming and J lost 2 bases, with 8 bases between them. Germline loops: CDR1 MNHEY, CDR2 SMNVEV (reference sequence). The CDR3 sequence is CASSSTGNYGYTF. Here the CDR3 DNA reads TGTGCCAGCAGTTCTACAGGGAACTATGGCTACACCTTC.

The chain recombines TRBV7-2 with TRBJ2-4; 7 positions match TRBD1. The V segment lost 5 bases and the J segment 3 bases; nucleotides outside the gene matches: 7. Germline V CDR1 and CDR2: SGHTA, FQGNSA. This CDR3 comprises 15 residues. The CDR3 sequence is CASSPQTGSKNIQYF. CDR3 in DNA: TGTGCCAGCAGCCCGCAGACAGGGAGCAAAAACATTCAGTACTTC.

This clone has only one observation. This chain uses TRBV28 with TRBJ1-2; D is possibly TRBD1 (6 bases). Trimming cost V 6 bases and J 9 bases, with 23 bases left between them. Germline CDR1 and CDR2: MDHEN and SYDVKM. The CDR3 has 15 amino acids. The CDR3 region has the DNA TGTGCCAGCAGGTCTTCTGGGGGGGGCACTGAAAGCTACACCTTC. It specifies CASRSSGGGTESYTF.